This TCR beta chain was profiled in a study of regulatory T cells in long-lasting Graves disease. Arm-PCR with iRepertoire HTBI primers amplified the CDR3 regions for these TCR beta libraries. TCRdb re-called the multiplex PCR reads through MiXCR, storing one row per CDR3 protein. The table has 350,000 to 500,000 distinct CDR3 sequences, 20% to 25% seen once; the top ten hold roughly 13%. The CDR3 runs 16 residues. V was clipped by 5 bases and J by 6 bases, with 22 bases between them. Time point noted: persistent/refractory GD, antithyroid drugs over 5 years with positive TRAb. PBMC RNA served as the TCR library source. Ten or more counts support this clonotype. The target antigen is unknown. Study-wide results and limits: Persistent disease preferred TRBV28, TRBJ1-2 and TRBJ2-5; new disease, TRBV20-1 and TRBJ2-1. It was peripheral blood alone, not thyroid tissue, that was studied. A greater number of public clonotypes (around 3,000) was shared by persistent patients than by new patients (roughly 880).

This specimen was peripheral blood mononuclear cells (PBMCs), taken when the disease was refractory, from a patient treated with antithyroid drugs. The origin of this receptor is a female donor with Graves disease. This chain links TRBV12-3 or TRBV12-4 with TRBJ2-5, with no clear D. CDR3: CASSPLLSTIGKTQYF. CDR3 DNA sequence: TGTGCCAGCAGTCCCCTTCTTTCGACAATAGGAAAGACCCAGTACTTC.